Listed below are T cell receptor beta chains from one sample, sequenced in a study of radiotherapy plus CTLA-4 blockade in lung cancer. Sequenced by immunoSEQ multiplex PCR; TCRdb stores in-frame clones only, minus some. The sample records over 95,000 clones, about four fifths being singletons. Sequences were derived from peripheral blood, sampled from a patient treated with radiotherapy plus ipilimumab. These receptors all come from a human donor with non-small cell lung cancer who had a partial response to radiotherapy plus ipilimumab. Some clones in this sample may be carry-over from other donors' samples. CDR3s include the opening cysteine and the closing phenylalanine or tryptophan. D genes are given only for firm matches. Only part of the rows carry a size: once, few, many, or a class if the clone is expanded.

j_call cdr3_length d_call v_call clone_size cdr3_nt cdr3_aa
TRBJ2-5 13 TRBD2 TRBV9 - TGTGCCAGCAGCGTAGGATTAGCGGGGCTAAAGTACTTC CASSVGLAGLKYF
TRBJ1-2 15 - TRBV6-5 - TGTGCCAGCAGTTACTCGGGGACAAGGAGTCGGGGCTACACCTTC CASSYSGTRSRGYTF
TRBJ2-1 19 TRBD2 TRBV7-2 - TGTGCCAGCAGCTTATTTATACTAGCGGGGGTTGGTTCCTACAATGAGCAGTTCTTC CASSLFILAGVGSYNEQFF
TRBJ1-5 15 - TRBV2 - TGTGCCAGCAGTGAATCACGGGGGAGCAATCAGCCCCAGCATTTT CASSESRGSNQPQHF
TRBJ1-2 13 - TRBV4-2 few TGTGCCAGCAGCCTGACTGGTCCCTATGGCTACACCTTC CASSLTGPYGYTF
TRBJ1-1 13 - TRBV6-6 once TGTGCCAGCAGTTACTATCGGGACACTGAAGCTTTCTTT CASSYYRDTEAFF
TRBJ2-1 14 TRBD1 TRBV7-9 - TGTGCCAGCAGCTCGTGGACAGGGGGCAATGAGCAGTTCTTC CASSSWTGGNEQFF
TRBJ2-2 16 TRBD2 TRBV28 - TGTGCCAGCAGTTTGGCGGGACTAGCGGGAGCCAGGGAGCTGTTTTTT CASSLAGLAGARELFF
TRBJ1-2 17 - TRBV7-8 - TGTGCCAGCAGCTTAGCAAGGACAGCCAGTACAGGCTATGGCTACACCTTC CASSLARTASTGYGYTF
TRBJ2-7 16 TRBD2 TRBV10-3 few TGTGCCATCAGTGAGGGGGGGACTAGCGGGAGCTACGAGCAGTACTTC CAISEGGTSGSYEQYF
TRBJ1-4 15 TRBD1 TRBV10-3 few TGTGCCATCAGTGATGGCAGGGGGGACTCTGAAAAACTGTTTTTT CAISDGRGDSEKLFF
TRBJ2-7 13 - TRBV11-1 - TGTGCCAGCAGCTTAGTAAGGCGCGGGGAGCAGTACTTC CASSLVRRGEQYF
TRBJ2-2 14 - TRBV4-2 - TGTGCCAGCAGCCAAGATTCAAACACCGGGGAGCTGTTTTTT CASSQDSNTGELFF
TRBJ2-3 15 - TRBV13 - TGTGCCAGCAGCTTAGCCCCGGTCGTAGCGGATACGCAGTATTTT CASSLAPVVADTQYF
TRBJ1-4 21 TRBD1 TRBV4-1 - TGCGCCAGCAGCCAAGAGCCCCAGGACAGGGGGCGCGCGGGAACTAATGAAAAACTGTTTTTT CASSQEPQDRGRAGTNEKLFF
TRBJ1-1 13 - TRBV6-5 - TGTGCCAGCAGTGTCAGGGGAACCCTACAAGCTTTCTTT CASSVRGTLQAFF
TRBJ1-4 16 - TRBV4-2 - TGTGCCAGCAGCCAACAGCACAGGGCTTTGGGTGAAAAACTGTTTTTT CASSQQHRALGEKLFF
TRBJ2-5 16 - TRBV4-1 - TGCGCCAGTCGGCGGTTAGGGGGTAGTGACGGAGAGACCCAGTACTTC CASRRLGGSDGETQYF
TRBJ2-7 12 - TRBV7-9 - TGTGCCAGCAGCTTAGTTAGCTACGAGCAGTACTTC CASSLVSYEQYF
TRBJ2-6 16 - TRBV10-1 - TGCGCCAGCAGTTTAGGGGGAAGCTCTGGGGCCAACGTCCTGACTTTC CASSLGGSSGANVLTF
TRBJ1-6 15 TRBD1 TRBV7-8 - TGTGCCAGCAGCCGCCGGGACAGGGATAATTCACCCCTCCACTTT CASSRRDRDNSPLHF
TRBJ2-7 12 TRBD2 TRBV5-1 few TGCGCCAGCAGAGGTAGCGGGGACGAGCAGTACTTC CASRGSGDEQYF
TRBJ2-5 14 - TRBV5-1 - TGCGCCAGCAGTACAACAGGGCGCCAAGAGACCCAGTACTTC CASSTTGRQETQYF
TRBJ2-4 17 TRBD2 TRBV18 - TGTGCCAGCTCACCACCGAAGCTAGCGGGGGGGATAAACATTCAGTACTTC CASSPPKLAGGINIQYF
TRBJ1-2 12 - TRBV5-1 - TGCGCCAGCAGCTTGTCGGGCTATGGCTACACCTTC CASSLSGYGYTF
TRBJ1-3 14 - TRBV28 - TGTGCCAGCAGTTTAGACCAGGGTGGAAACACCATATATTTT CASSLDQGGNTIYF
TRBJ1-1 11 - TRBV30 - TGTGCCTGGACTAGTCCCCGTTCGGCTTTCTTT CAWTSPRSAFF
TRBJ2-3 15 - TRBV5-4 - TGTGCCAGCAGCTTGGCTGGGGGCCTCAAGGATACGCAGTATTTT CASSLAGGLKDTQYF
TRBJ2-1 14 TRBD1 TRBV11-2 - TGTGCCAGCAGCCGGACAGGGTCCTACAATGAGCAGTTCTTC CASSRTGSYNEQFF